This is a list of T cell receptor beta chains from one sample in a study of shared clonotypes between healthy human individuals. The table came from immunoSEQ multiplex PCR; TCRdb's copy has only in-frame clones and leaves some out. The table records 450,000 to 600,000 clones, about 80% of them present only once. The source material was PBMCs. The receptors originated from a woman aged 40 to 49 in good health. Some clones in this sample may be carry-over from other donors' samples. CDR3s include the opening cysteine and the closing phenylalanine or tryptophan. D genes are given only for firm matches. Clone size is stated in some rows and not others, as once, few, many or a class when expanded.

CASSSGARGGVYGYTF TGTGCCAGCAGTTCAGGGGCCAGGGGTGGCGTCTATGGCTACACCTTC TRBV28 - - TRBJ1-2 16
CASSSKRVNSYNEQFF TGTGCCAGCAGTTCAAAGCGGGTTAACTCCTACAATGAGCAGTTCTTC TRBV28 - - TRBJ2-1 16
CASSLRLAGERGAYEQYF TGTGCCAGCAGCCTTAGACTAGCGGGAGAGAGAGGGGCCTACGAGCAGTACTTC TRBV13 TRBD2 - TRBJ2-7 18
CASSMRRGADTGELFF TGTGCCAGCAGCATGAGGAGGGGCGCCGACACCGGGGAGCTGTTTTTT TRBV7-2 - once TRBJ2-2 16
CASSLEESSYNEQFF TGTGCTAGCAGCTTAGAGGAAAGCTCCTACAATGAGCAGTTCTTC TRBV7-7 - many TRBJ2-1 15
CASSLEAGSYNEQFF TGCGCCAGCAGCTTGGAGGCAGGCTCCTACAATGAGCAGTTCTTC TRBV5-1 - - TRBJ2-1 15
CASSLTSGIETQYF TGCGCCAGCAGCCTGACTAGCGGGATCGAGACCCAGTACTTC TRBV4-1 TRBD2 few TRBJ2-5 14
CASSKAGTGGQETQYF TGTGCCAGCAGCAAAGCCGGGACAGGGGGCCAAGAGACCCAGTACTTC TRBV5-4 TRBD1 many TRBJ2-5 16
CASSLPSTNYGYTF TGTGCCAGCAGCTTACCGTCGACCAACTATGGCTACACCTTC TRBV7-2 - - TRBJ1-2 14
CASSMGQGLSPLHF TGCGCCAGCAGCATGGGACAGGGTCTTTCACCCCTCCACTTT TRBV5-1 TRBD1 many TRBJ1-6 14
CASEGTGGIHYGYTF TGTGCCAGCGAAGGGACAGGGGGAATACACTATGGCTACACCTTC TRBV28 TRBD1 - TRBJ1-2 15
CASSLQGFDEQYF TGCGCCAGCAGCTTACAGGGGTTCGACGAGCAGTACTTC TRBV5-1 TRBD1 - TRBJ2-7 13
CASALENGADTQYF TGTGCCAGCGCCCTCGAAAATGGAGCAGATACGCAGTATTTT TRBV2 - - TRBJ2-3 14
CASSPTGGLYEQYF TGTGCCAGCAGTCCGACAGGGGGGCTCTACGAGCAGTACTTC TRBV6-1 TRBD1 medium-sized TRBJ2-7 14
CASSPIPTGGYGYTF TGTGCCAGCAGCCCGATCCCGACAGGGGGCTATGGCTACACCTTC TRBV5-1 TRBD1 once TRBJ1-2 15
CAWSVQLDTQYF TGTGCCTGGAGTGTACAGCTAGATACGCAGTATTTT TRBV30 - many TRBJ2-3 12
CASTERGFETQYF TGTGCCAGCACCGAGCGGGGGTTCGAGACCCAGTACTTC TRBV7-3 TRBD2 - TRBJ2-5 13
CASSLARWAGLQETQYF TGTGCCAGCAGCTTAGCGCGGTGGGCGGGACTCCAAGAGACCCAGTACTTC TRBV7-2 - - TRBJ2-5 17
CASSLAGENQETQYF TGTGCCAGCAGTCTAGCGGGAGAGAACCAAGAGACCCAGTACTTC TRBV9 TRBD2 - TRBJ2-5 15
CASSPTEGSGTGELFF TGTGCCAGCTCACCTACGGAGGGTAGCGGCACCGGGGAGCTGTTTTTT TRBV18 - - TRBJ2-2 16
CASSLEANTGELFF TGCGCCAGCAGCTTGGAAGCGAACACCGGGGAGCTGTTTTTT TRBV5-1 - - TRBJ2-2 14
CASSPPTGGEQYF TGTGCCAGCTCACCTCCGACAGGCGGCGAGCAGTACTTC TRBV18 - - TRBJ2-7 13
CASSFSSGNNEQFF TGCGCCAGCAGTTTCTCTAGCGGAAACAATGAGCAGTTCTTC TRBV5-1 TRBD2 - TRBJ2-1 14
CATSRVGVLRDTEAFF TGTGCCACCAGCAGAGTGGGGGTCCTCCGGGACACTGAAGCTTTCTTT TRBV15 - - TRBJ1-1 16
CATKRDTSYEQYF TGTGCCACCAAAAGGGACACCTCCTACGAGCAGTACTTC TRBV19 - - TRBJ2-7 13
CASSPLLTGQAYNEQFF TGCGCCAGCAGCCCTCTACTGACGGGACAGGCCTACAATGAGCAGTTCTTC TRBV5-1 TRBD1 - TRBJ2-1 17
CASSQRYYNEQFF TGCGCCAGCAGCCAAAGATACTACAATGAGCAGTTCTTC TRBV4-1 - - TRBJ2-1 13
CASSHYGTGGISGNTIYF TGTGCCAGCAGCCACTACGGAACAGGGGGCATCTCTGGAAACACCATATATTTT TRBV11-1 TRBD1 few TRBJ1-3 18
CASSRDSVYQPQHF TGTGCCAGTAGTAGAGACAGCGTGTACCAGCCCCAGCATTTT TRBV19 - - TRBJ1-5 14
CASSLPGLGIHEQYF TGTGCCAGCAGTTTACCGGGACTAGGTATTCACGAGCAGTACTTC TRBV28 TRBD2 once TRBJ2-7 15
CASTGQGTVGEKLFF TGTGCCAGCACTGGACAGGGGACGGTCGGCGAAAAACTGTTTTTT TRBV2 TRBD1 - TRBJ1-4 15
CASSRGGPGDNEQFF TGTGCCAGTAGTCGGGGCGGCCCTGGGGACAATGAGCAGTTCTTC TRBV19 - - TRBJ2-1 15
CASSLQQSYTF TGTGCCAGCAGTTTACAACAGAGCTACACCTTC TRBV28 - - TRBJ1-2 11
CASSQGGTSGTDTQYF TGTGCCAGCAGCCAAGGGGGGACTAGCGGCACAGATACGCAGTATTTT TRBV14 TRBD2 - TRBJ2-3 16
CASSPEQYF TGTGCCAGCAGCCCTGAGCAGTACTTC TRBV6-8 - many TRBJ2-7 9
CASRSGGASKNIQYF TGTGCCAGCAGATCCGGAGGAGCATCCAAAAACATTCAGTACTTC TRBV27 - - TRBJ2-4 15
CASSLSRHNEQFF TGTGCCAGCAGCTTGTCCAGACACAATGAGCAGTTCTTC TRBV7-3 - - TRBJ2-1 13
CASSLWGTGDSYGYTF TGTGCCAGCAGCCTATGGGGGACAGGGGATTCCTATGGCTACACCTTC TRBV5-8 TRBD1 - TRBJ1-2 16
CASSLRSGGNTIYF TGTGCCAGCAGTTTAAGGTCGGGAGGAAACACCATATATTTT TRBV27 - many TRBJ1-3 14
CASSLTGTGPHEQYF TGTGCCAGCAGCTTAACCGGGACAGGGCCGCACGAGCAGTACTTC TRBV7-8 TRBD1 - TRBJ2-7 15
CASSYGPGARTGELFF TGTGCCAGCAGTTACGGTCCGGGGGCGCGAACCGGGGAGCTGTTTTTT TRBV6-5 - - TRBJ2-2 16
CAWKVWDTALDPDNSPPHF TGTGCCTGGAAAGTTTGGGACACGGCGCTAGATCCCGATAATTCACCCCCCCACTTT TRBV30 - - TRBJ1-6 19
CAWSTTGLDTQYF TGTGCCTGGAGTACCACAGGTCTTGATACGCAGTATTTT TRBV30 - - TRBJ2-3 13
CASSLFSYEQYF TGTGCCAGCAGCTTATTCTCCTACGAGCAGTACTTC TRBV5-4 - - TRBJ2-7 12
CASSQRGASSYEQYF TGCGCCAGCAGCCAACGGGGAGCGAGCTCCTACGAGCAGTACTTC TRBV4-1 - - TRBJ2-7 15
CASSLTQNYEQYF TGCGCCAGCAGCTTGACTCAAAACTACGAGCAGTACTTC TRBV5-1 - - TRBJ2-7 13